One and the same sample provided the 24 T cell receptor beta chains below, sequenced in a study of CD8 T cells in ankylosing spondylitis. TCRdb reprocessed the 5' RACE reads via MiXCR and lists one record per CDR3 protein. The sample lists about 320,000 distinct CDR3 sequences, more than 9% occurring once. The sequencing sample was made of blood, either unsorted or a sorted T cell fraction (not recorded which). The origin of the receptors is a female donor with ankylosing spondylitis or in good health (not recorded which).

This clonotype was seen repeatedly, ten times or more. The chain is built from TRBV20-1 and TRBJ2-1; 7 nucleotides match TRBD2. The CDR3 contains 14 residues. Germline V CDR1 and CDR2: DFQATT, SNEGSKA (reference sequence). Unmatched junction bases numbered 6, after V lost 4 bases and J lost 3 bases. The CDR3 sequence: CSATRASGYNEQFF. In nucleotides, the CDR3 is TGCAGTGCTACCCGCGCTAGCGGCTACAATGAGCAGTTCTTC.

This chain links TRBV10-2 with TRBJ1-6; perhaps TRBD1 as D (6 bases). The germline V and J ends were trimmed by 6 bases and 7 bases, with 13 bases remaining between them. Germline V gene data show CDR1 as WSHSY and CDR2 as SAAADI. CDR3 length: 14 residues. CDR3 DNA sequence: TGCGCCAGCAGGGAGGTGGGGGCAAATTCACCCCTCCACTTT. Translation: CASREVGANSPLHF.

In this sample, this clonotype turned up many times. CDR3 sequence reads: CSAGGLHSYEQYF. The CDR3 DNA follows: TGCAGTGCCGGGGGGCTGCACTCCTACGAGCAGTACTTC. The chain carries TRBV20-1 and TRBJ2-7, with D perhaps matching TRBD2 (7 bases). The CDR3 is made up of 13 amino acids. V was shortened by 6 bases and J by 0 bases, with 12 bases between the two germline ends. Germline V lookup: CDR1 DFQATT, CDR2 SNEGSKA (reference sequence).

This clonotype was picked up a small number of times. This sequence joins TRBV20-1 and TRBJ1-5; the match to TRBD1 covers 7 bases. CDR3 length equals 15 residues. Germline-derived CDR1 and CDR2 are DFQATT and SNEGSKA (reference sequence). V lost 3 bases, J lost 5 bases, and 10 bases stayed unmatched. The CDR3, as DNA: TGCAGTGCTAGGGTCTTAGACAGGGATTATCAGCCCCAGCATTTT. The encoded protein is CSARVLDRDYQPQHF.

The chain recombines TRBV6-2 or TRBV6-3 with TRBJ1-2, with a tentative D call TRBD1 (5 bases). CDR1 and CDR2 from the germline V gene are MNHEY and SVGEGT. V lost 5 bases and J lost 6, with 22 bases in between. CDR3 size: 16 residues. CDR3: CASSNLRASPDNGYTF. The CDR3, as DNA: TGTGCCAGCAGTAACCTTAGAGCCTCCCCGGACAATGGCTACACCTTC.

Ten or more counts support this clonotype. The V gene is TRBV5-1, the J gene TRBJ1-4; no clear D gene. V was pared by 0 bases and J by 8 bases, with 14 bases between. The CDR3 loop spans 15 amino acids. Germline CDR1 SGHRS, CDR2 YFSETQ. The CDR3 protein is CASSLAPWLREKLFF. The CDR3 DNA reads TGCGCCAGCAGCTTGGCCCCGTGGCTACGGGAAAAACTGTTTTTT.

There are a few counts of this clonotype. The chain is built from TRBV4-3 and TRBJ2-7; the D gene is possibly TRBD1 (5 bases). This CDR3 is 12 amino acids long. Germline CDR1 and CDR2: LGHNA and YSLEER. The V and J ends lost 7 bases and 7 bases respectively, with 14 bases between them. The DNA of the CDR3 is TGCGCCAGCATGGGCAGGGCAGGAGAGCAGTACTTC. Translation gives CASMGRAGEQYF.

This clonotype was detected many times. The V and J genes are TRBV5-6 and TRBJ2-1; no clear D gene. Germline values: CDR1 SGHDT, CDR2 YYEEEE. Trimming stripped 4 bases from V and 5 bases from J, with 7 bases between. CDR3 size: 12 residues. The CDR3 loop reads CASSAGNNEQFF. DNA of the CDR3: TGTGCCAGCAGCGCCGGAAACAATGAGCAGTTCTTC.

The chain has TRBV20-1 and TRBJ2-7; no definite D call. Per germline, CDR1 DFQATT and CDR2 SNEGSKA (reference sequence). This CDR3 comprises 14 residues. Trimming removed 0 bases at V and 1 base at J, with 10 bases between. The CDR3 spells CSAREGSKSYEQYF. CDR3 coding DNA: TGCAGTGCTAGAGAGGGTTCAAAATCCTACGAGCAGTACTTC.

This clonotype came up many times. The chain is built from TRBV20-1 and TRBJ2-7, with a possible D match to TRBD1 (6 bases). Germline CDR1 is DFQATT and CDR2 is SNEGSKA (reference sequence). The CDR3 has 13 residues. Trimming removed 6 bases at V and 5 bases at J, with 17 bases between. The CDR3 is CSARGRRRDEQYF. CDR3 coding DNA: TGCAGTGCCAGGGGCAGACGGCGTGACGAGCAGTACTTC.

This clonotype has just a few counts. The rearrangement links TRBV6-1 to TRBJ2-7; D might be TRBD1 (5 bases). The CDR3 extends over 14 amino acids. The ends were cut back, 4 bases at V and 7 bases at J, with 17 bases in the middle. Germline loops: CDR1 MNHNS, CDR2 SASEGT. The CDR3 nucleotides read TGTGCCAGCAGTGGGCAGGGAAGGGCGAGAGAGCAGTACTTC. The encoded protein is CASSGQGRAREQYF.

A note on this clonotype: At one of its ends the junction is not consistent with the germline gene, which may arise from a read error. The V and J genes are TRBV5-1 and TRBJ2-1; TRBD1 might be the D (5 bases). From germline, CDR1 is SGHRS and CDR2 YFSETQ. The CDR3 is 13 amino acids. DNA of the CDR3: TGCGCCGGCAGCTTGATAGGGGTGGGTGAGCAGTTCTTC. Encoded protein: CAGSLIGVGEQFF.

There are many counts of this clonotype. The CDR3, as DNA: TGTGCCAGCAGTCACCGGGGGCAGTCTAGTCAGCCCCAGCATTTT. As protein: CASSHRGQSSQPQHF. The V gene is TRBV28, the J gene TRBJ1-5; D might be TRBD1 (6 bases). Germline-derived CDR1 and CDR2 are MDHEN and SYDVKM. The CDR3 contains 15 residues. The V end lost 5 bases, the J end lost 6 bases, and 17 bases lay between the germline ends.

Many counts were recorded for this clonotype. This rearrangement joins TRBV20-1 to TRBJ2-1; 13 positions match TRBD2. Per germline, CDR1 DFQATT and CDR2 SNEGSKA (reference sequence). The CDR3 runs to 14 residues. V trimming: 4 bases; J trimming: 6 bases; junction bases outside the gene matches: 3. This CDR3 is CSAMTSGRLNEQFF. The CDR3 nucleotides read TGCAGTGCTATGACTAGCGGGAGGCTCAATGAGCAGTTCTTC.

This chain joins TRBV2 and TRBJ1-5; D is unclear. V lost 8 bases to trimming and J lost 10 bases, with 18 bases between them. The CDR3 sequence is 13 residues long. CDR1 and CDR2 (germline): SNHLY, FYNNEI. CDR3 residues: CASSDGGKGPQHF. Here the CDR3 DNA reads TGTGCCAGCTCGGACGGCGGCAAGGGCCCCCAGCATTTT.

Note on this clonotype: This may be a read error, as it is one base from a much larger clone. The chain employs TRBV20-1 and TRBJ2-2; D ambiguous. There are 14 residues in the CDR3. Deletions cut 0 bases from V and 7 bases from J, with 12 bases between. The germline CDR1 and CDR2 sequences are DFQATT and SNEGSKA (reference sequence). This CDR3 is CSARDGRIHGELFF. The CDR3 DNA reads as TGCAGTGCTAGAGATGGGCGGATCCACGGGGAGCTGTTTTTT.

This clonotype showed up many times. V and J are TRBV27 and TRBJ2-3; 7 nucleotides align to TRBD2. The CDR3 is 13 amino acids. Germline V lookup: CDR1 MNHEY, CDR2 SMNVEV (reference sequence). The V and J ends lost 7 bases and 5 bases, in that order; junction bases with no gene match: 6. The CDR3 reads CASKPGGIDTQYF. The CDR3 DNA reads TGTGCCAGCAAGCCGGGAGGTATAGATACGCAGTATTTT.

The sample holds a few counts of this clonotype. The chain has TRBV7-2 and TRBJ1-6; TRBD1 matches 7 bases. CDR1 is SGHTA and CDR2 is FQGNSA in the germline V gene. CDR3 length equals 15 residues. Unmatched junction bases numbered 6, after V lost 5 bases and J lost 5 bases. In DNA, the CDR3 is TGTGCCAGCAGCCGACAGGGAGCGGATAATTCACCCCTCCACTTT. This gives the protein CASSRQGADNSPLHF. Drawing the rest from reference TRBV7-2 and TRBJ1-6, the complete variable domain is GAGVSQSPSNKVTEKGKDVELRCDPISGHTALYWYRQSLGQGLEFLIYFQGNSAPDKSGLPSDRFSAERTGGSVSTLTIQRTQQEDSAVYLCASSRQGADNSPLHFGNGTRLTVT.

This clonotype was seen ten or more times. The rearrangement links TRBV6-1 to TRBJ1-1, with 9 bases fitting TRBD1. Per the germline V gene, CDR1 is MNHNS and CDR2 is SASEGT. The CDR3 has 15 amino acids. With 5 bases clipped from V and 5 bases from J, the junction kept 9 bases outside the gene matches. The CDR3 spells CASSPPPTGGTEAFF. CDR3 DNA sequence: TGTGCCAGCAGTCCCCCACCGACAGGGGGGACTGAAGCTTTCTTT.

This clonotype was seen ten or more times. The chain is built from TRBV4-1 and TRBJ2-7; D unclear. The CDR3 is made up of 11 amino acids. Germline CDR1 and CDR2: MGHRA and YSYEKL. Trimming took off 0 bases at V and 3 bases at J, with 0 bases between the two ends. As DNA, the CDR3 is TGCGCCAGCAGCCAAGACTACGAGCAGTACTTC. It specifies CASSQDYEQYF.

The chain couples TRBV6-1 to TRBJ2-2, with TRBD2 matching over 12 bases. The CDR3 extends over 16 amino acids. The germline V gene encodes CDR1 MNHNS and CDR2 SASEGT. Germline trimming cut 6 bases from V and 0 bases from J; bases unmatched to any gene: 2. CDR3 residues: CASRRTSGANTGELFF. In nucleotides, the CDR3 is TGTGCCAGCAGGCGGACTAGCGGGGCGAACACCGGGGAGCTGTTTTTT.

In this sample, this clonotype turned up many times. In nucleotides, the CDR3 is TGTGCCAGCAGGACGACGCGGGGGGGTTCAGATACGCAGTATTTT. It yields the protein CASRTTRGGSDTQYF. The J gene is TRBJ2-3, the V gene TRBV27; 9 nucleotides align to TRBD2. Trimming at V came to 6 bases and at J to 4 bases, leaving 8 bases not matched to a gene. This CDR3 comprises 15 residues. Per germline, CDR1 MNHEY and CDR2 SMNVEV (reference sequence).

This clonotype was detected ten times or more. The chain employs TRBV7-9 and TRBJ2-3; D may be TRBD2 (7 bases). CDR1 SEHNR and CDR2 FQNEAQ come from the germline V gene (reference sequence). This CDR3 region has 16 residues. The germline V and J ends were trimmed by 0 bases and 0 bases, with 10 bases remaining between them. The chain's CDR3 is CASSLAGGGSTDTQYF. CDR3 DNA sequence: TGTGCCAGCAGCTTAGCGGGAGGGGGGAGCACAGATACGCAGTATTTT.

There are many counts of this clonotype. In nucleotides, the CDR3 is TGTGCCAGCAGCTCACGATCGGGACTAGCGGGGGGGCCGACAGATACGCAGTATTTT. It yields the protein CASSSRSGLAGGPTDTQYF. The chain uses TRBV9 and TRBJ2-3, with 16 bases identical to TRBD2. Germline-derived CDR1 and CDR2 are SGDLS and YYNGEE. This CDR3 contains 19 residues. V was pared by 4 bases and J by 3 bases, with 11 bases of the junction left unmatched.